These T cell receptor beta chains were read from a single sample in a study of T-cell reconstitution after alpha-beta-depleted transplantation in children. From the PCR reads, TCRdb called clonotypes with MiXCR, one entry per CDR3 protein. The sample yields about 90,000 distinct CDR3 sequences, roughly a sixth seen once. The specimen was PBMCs, mostly from graft donor cells, collected 180 days after TCRalphabeta/CD19-depleted stem cell transplant. Receptor source: a male patient aged 2 to 9 who had a stem cell transplant for acute lymphoblastic leukemia, so the T cells may come from the graft donor. Each CDR3 is given with its conserved first and last residue. D genes are given only for firm matches. Size values are once, few and many counts, or a class for expanded clones, and some rows have none.

TRBJ2-3 NA TRBV10-3 NA CAISEALMGTDTQYF TGTGCCATCAGTGAGGCCCTCATGGGCACAGATACGCAGTATTTT
TRBJ2-3 NA TRBV10-3 NA CATTGSTDTHYF TGTGCCACGACAGGTAGCACAGATACGCATTATTTT
TRBJ1-5 NA TRBV7-9 TRBD1 CASSDLDRGGNQPQHF TGTGCCAGCAGCGACCTGGACAGGGGAGGCAATCAGCCCCAGCATTTT
TRBJ2-5 many TRBV11-1 TRBD2 CASSVLLAGADERQETQYF TGTGCCAGCAGCGTCCTACTAGCGGGGGCCGACGAAAGGCAAGAGACCCAGTACTTC
TRBJ2-2 few TRBV9 NA CASRGATNTGELFF TGTGCCAGCCGCGGGGCAACGAACACCGGGGAGCTGTTTTTT
TRBJ1-1 many TRBV11-2 NA CASSFPGPLNTEAFF TGTGCCAGCAGCTTCCCCGGACCGTTGAACACTGAAGCTTTCTTT
TRBJ2-6 many TRBV7-6 NA CASSPPVGPKFGANVLTF TGTGCCAGCAGCCCCCCCGTAGGTCCGAAGTTCGGGGCCAACGTCCTGACTTTC
TRBJ2-3 many TRBV20-1 TRBD2 CSAPGLADTDTQYF TGCAGTGCCCCGGGACTAGCGGACACAGATACGCAGTATTTT
TRBJ1-6 many TRBV5-1 NA CASSLDSNNSPLHF TGCGCCAGCAGCTTGGACAGCAATAATTCACCCCTCCACTTT
TRBJ2-1 NA TRBV2 NA CASSDVGGAYNEQFF TGTGCCAGCAGTGACGTCGGGGGCGCTTACAATGAGCAGTTCTTC
TRBJ2-5 few TRBV5-1 TRBD2 CASSFLSGTSGVETQYF TGCGCCAGCAGCTTCCTATCCGGGACTAGCGGGGTTGAGACCCAGTACTTC
TRBJ2-3 NA TRBV20-1 NA CSAREATPTFLFGTQYF TGCAGTGCTAGGGAAGCAACACCAACTTTTTTGTTCGGGACGCAGTATTTT
TRBJ1-1 few TRBV29-1 NA CSVEVGRTEAFF TGCAGCGTTGAGGTCGGTCGGACTGAAGCTTTCTTT
TRBJ2-1 medium-sized TRBV4-3 TRBD2 CASSQDFSGARGGEQFF TGCGCCAGCAGCCAGGACTTTAGCGGGGCACGGGGGGGCGAGCAGTTCTTC
TRBJ1-1 few TRBV27 NA CASSQIRGTEAFF TGTGCCAGCAGTCAAATACGCGGCACTGAAGCTTTCTTT
TRBJ2-3 NA TRBV27 TRBD2 CATEASGGARDTQYF TGTGCCACCGAAGCTAGCGGGGGGGCAAGAGATACGCAGTATTTT
TRBJ2-1 few TRBV7-9 TRBD2 CASSRSGGANEQFF TGTGCCAGCAGCCGAAGCGGGGGGGCGAATGAGCAGTTCTTC
TRBJ1-4 few TRBV6-1 NA CPSSEALGGGNEKLFF TGTCCCAGCAGTGAAGCCCTAGGGGGGGGTAATGAAAAACTGTTTTTT
TRBJ2-6 NA TRBV27 NA CASTTGANVLTF TGTGCCAGCACGACCGGGGCCAACGTCCTGACTTTC
TRBJ2-1 many TRBV5-1 NA CASSSAGADNEQFF TGCGCCAGCAGCTCGGCAGGGGCCGACAATGAGCAGTTCTTC
TRBJ2-3 few TRBV2 TRBD2 CASCPPGLAGILTDTQYF TGTGCCAGCTGTCCCCCGGGACTAGCGGGGATTTTGACAGATACGCAGTATTTT
TRBJ1-5 NA TRBV6-1 TRBD1 CASRMTGMGNQPQHF TGTGCCAGCAGAATGACAGGGATGGGGAATCAGCCCCAGCATTTT
TRBJ2-5 few TRBV12-3/TRBV12-4 NA CASSSGRGQETQYF TGTGCCAGCAGTTCGGGGAGGGGGCAAGAGACCCAGTACTTC
TRBJ2-1 NA TRBV6-2/TRBV6-3 TRBD1 CASGQGAGNEQFF TGTGCCAGCGGACAGGGGGCCGGAAATGAGCAGTTCTTC
TRBJ1-1 NA TRBV5-1 NA CASSLGQAPRDTEAFF TGCGCCAGCAGCTTGGGTCAGGCTCCGAGGGACACTGAAGCTTTCTTT
TRBJ1-2 NA TRBV20-1 TRBD1 CSARAGTDYGYTF TGCAGTGCTAGAGCCGGGACAGACTATGGCTACACCTTC
TRBJ2-1 NA TRBV10-3 TRBD1 CAISGTGGDEQFF TGTGCCATCAGTGGTACAGGGGGCGATGAGCAGTTCTTC
TRBJ1-5 few TRBV6-2/TRBV6-3 NA CASSYISGARYSNQPQHF TGTGCCAGCAGTTATATTTCGGGGGCTAGATATAGCAATCAGCCCCAGCATTTT
TRBJ2-2 few TRBV20-1 NA CSARRENTGELFF TGCAGTGCTCGCCGGGAGAACACCGGGGAGCTGTTTTTT
TRBJ1-2 NA TRBV28 NA CASGSSGYTF TGTGCCAGCGGGAGTTCAGGCTACACCTTC
TRBJ2-7 NA TRBV11-2 TRBD2 CASGPTSGDYEQYF TGTGCCAGCGGACCGACTAGCGGTGACTACGAGCAGTACTTC
TRBJ2-7 few TRBV18 NA CASSPSSTGLSYEQYF TGTGCCAGCTCACCAAGTTCAACGGGTTTGTCCTACGAGCAGTACTTC
TRBJ2-5 few TRBV10-3 TRBD2 CAISARLADFQETQYF TGTGCCATCAGTGCCCGCCTAGCGGACTTCCAAGAGACCCAGTACTTC
TRBJ1-1 NA TRBV5-1 NA CASSLSVPQSGTEAFF TGCGCCAGCAGCTTATCGGTCCCCCAGTCGGGAACTGAAGCTTTCTTT
TRBJ2-2 once TRBV20-1 NA CSARIPDGTGELFF TGCAGTGCTAGAATCCCGGACGGCACCGGGGAGCTGTTTTTT
TRBJ1-1 NA TRBV27 TRBD1 CASSSGTENTEAFF TGTGCCAGTTCTTCCGGGACAGAGAACACTGAAGCTTTCTTT
TRBJ2-7 few TRBV7-9 NA CASGSYRGAYEQYF TGTGCCAGCGGCAGTTACCGGGGAGCCTACGAGCAGTACTTC
TRBJ2-2 few TRBV7-9 TRBD2 CASSPWLAGRGTGELFF TGTGCCAGCAGCCCCTGGCTAGCGGGGAGAGGCACCGGGGAGCTGTTTTTT
TRBJ2-7 NA TRBV20-1 TRBD1 CCARDPVRAGGLYEQYF TGCTGTGCTAGAGATCCCGTCCGGGCAGGGGGCTTGTACGAGCAGTACTTC
TRBJ2-7 NA TRBV4-3 NA CASSQAVTETNYEQYF TGCGCCAGCAGCCAAGCAGTTACCGAGACTAACTACGAGCAGTACTTC
TRBJ1-5 NA TRBV5-1 NA CASSWSDRSQPQHF TGCGCCAGCAGCTGGTCCGATAGGAGTCAGCCCCAGCATTTT
TRBJ2-1 few TRBV10-3 NA CAISGYSSPYNEQFF TGTGCCATCAGTGGGTACAGTAGTCCCTACAATGAGCAGTTCTTC
TRBJ1-5 NA TRBV20-1 TRBD1 CSARTDRGSLFQPQHF TGCAGTGCTAGAACTGACAGGGGATCCTTGTTTCAGCCCCAGCATTTT
TRBJ1-5 NA TRBV7-2 NA CASSRGEDQPQHF TGTGCCAGCAGCAGGGGAGAGGATCAGCCCCAGCATTTT
TRBJ1-5 few TRBV10-3 TRBD1 CAISGGQVLNQPQHF TGTGCCATCAGTGGGGGACAGGTCCTCAATCAGCCCCAGCATTTT
TRBJ2-5 few TRBV29-1 TRBD2 CSVELAGVVF TGCAGCGTTGAACTAGCGGGGGTTGTGTTC
TRBJ2-3 few TRBV6-2/TRBV6-3 NA CASTSEGVGEYF TGTGCCAGCACCTCTGAAGGAGTGGGGGAGTATTTT
TRBJ2-1 NA TRBV7-2 NA CASSLETPTHEQFF TGTGCCAGCAGCTTAGAGACCCCCACCCATGAGCAGTTCTTC
TRBJ1-6 few TRBV25-1 NA CASSEGFGSFNSPLHF TGTGCCAGCAGTGAAGGGTTCGGATCTTTTAATTCACCCCTCCACTTT
TRBJ1-2 NA TRBV30 NA CAWANIPYGYTF TGTGCCTGGGCGAACATTCCCTATGGCTACACCTTC
TRBJ1-1 many TRBV18 TRBD1 CASSLDSGGTGTEAFF TGTGCCAGCTCACTCGATTCAGGGGGCACGGGCACTGAAGCTTTCTTT
TRBJ1-2 NA TRBV3-1 NA CASSQSVHGYTF TGTGCCAGCAGCCAATCGGTCCATGGCTACACCTTC
TRBJ1-5 NA TRBV7-9 NA CASSPTLAEGGAQHF TGTGCCAGCAGCCCGACGCTTGCCGAAGGAGGAGCCCAGCATTTT
TRBJ1-1 NA TRBV11-1 NA CASSSLQEMNTEAFF TGTGCCAGCAGCTCCTTACAGGAGATGAACACTGAAGCTTTCTTT
TRBJ1-1 NA TRBV5-1 NA CASSFQQVNTEAFF TGCGCCAGCAGCTTTCAACAGGTCAACACTGAAGCTTTCTTT
TRBJ1-2 few TRBV27 NA CASSSGARGYTF TGTGCCAGCAGCTCGGGGGCGCGGGGCTACACCTTC